This T cell receptor (beta chain) was observed in a study of monozygotic twins with inflammatory bowel disease. After re-calling the 5' RACE reads, TCRdb lists one entry per CDR3 protein, DNA absent. This repertoire includes some 190,000 distinct CDR3 sequences. Germline CDR1 ENHRY, CDR2 SYGVKD. CDR3 length: 15 residues. Sample: blood. The chain is built from TRBV10-3 and TRBJ1-6; checking the TCRdb D call of TRBD1 is not possible without DNA. The clonotype comes from a human donor with ulcerative colitis or Crohn's disease, or a healthy co-twin of an affected twin (not recorded which). The CDR3 here is CAISESGQGDSPLHF.